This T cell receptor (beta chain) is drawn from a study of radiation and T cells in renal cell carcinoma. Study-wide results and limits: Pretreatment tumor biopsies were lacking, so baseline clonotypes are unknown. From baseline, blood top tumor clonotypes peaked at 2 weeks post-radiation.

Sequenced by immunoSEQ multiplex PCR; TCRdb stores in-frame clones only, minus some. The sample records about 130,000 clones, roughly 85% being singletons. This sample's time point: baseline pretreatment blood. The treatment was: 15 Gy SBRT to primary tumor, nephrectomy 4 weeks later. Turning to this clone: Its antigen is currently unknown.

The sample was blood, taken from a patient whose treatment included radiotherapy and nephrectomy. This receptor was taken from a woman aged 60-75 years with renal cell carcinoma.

The CDR3 bases are TGTGCCAGCAGTTACGGGCTACAGACGGCTTTCTTT. It translates to CASSYGLQTAFF. The V and J genes are TRBV6-5 and TRBJ1-1; no clear D gene. The CDR3 spans 12 residues. Germline values: CDR1 MNHEY, CDR2 SVGAGI. The V and J ends lost 2 bases and 11 bases respectively, with 12 bases between them.